This T cell receptor beta chain was recorded in a study of CD8 T cells in Susac syndrome. Overall study results and limits: The CD4+ T cell repertoire of patients with Susac syndrome showed no detectable clonal expansion.

RNA amounts of roughly 0.5 to 1 ug underwent reverse transcription with random hexamers. An immunoSEQ multiplex PCR amplified TCR beta CDR3 over 54 Vbeta and 13 Jbeta. TCRdb independently ran MiXCR on the immunoSEQ multiplex PCR reads; one entry per CDR3 protein. This table has under 250,000 distinct CDR3 sequences, about 95% appearing once. Sequencing of TCR beta was undertaken in CD8+ and CD4+ T cells derived from blood. FACS enriched CD8+ TEMRA cells, while bulk CD8+ and CD4+ were negatively isolated. With respect to this clonotype: The antigen is undetermined.

Trimming cost V 4 bases and J 6 bases, with 17 bases left between them. Germline V CDR1 and CDR2: SGHRS, YFSETQ. The CDR3 runs to 14 residues. The sequenced sample was CD4+ T cells from PBMCs. The rearrangement links TRBV5-1 to TRBJ2-7; TRBD1 is a possible D gene (6 bases). The receptor comes from a human donor with Susac syndrome. CDR3 protein: CASSPVRGSGEQYF. CDR3 DNA sequence: TGCGCCAGCAGCCCCGTAAGGGGGTCGGGCGAGCAGTACTTC.